These 21 T cell receptor beta chains share one sample of origin, sequenced in a study of HIV-infected patients and healthy controls. Antiretroviral therapy had run roughly three months, about 14 weeks, before follow-up blood collection. No cell fractionation was done, so the repertoire covers all unsorted peripheral blood T cells. Around 0.5 ug RNA was reverse transcribed with alpha and beta constant-region primers. Alpha and beta chain libraries were made separately by chain-specific third strand synthesis with multiplexing indices. TCRdb re-derived calls from the 5' RACE reads in MiXCR, one entry per CDR3 protein. The sample records 5,300 or so distinct CDR3 sequences, 7.5% to 10% being singletons. The sample in question was blood, obtained during antiretroviral therapy. These receptors all stem from an adult with HIV infection.

This clonotype has a count of ten or more. The CDR3 region has the DNA TGTGCCAGCATCCCCGACTCTTCGAGCTCCTACAATGAGCAGTTCTTC. Its protein is CASIPDSSSSYNEQFF. V usage is TRBV5-4 and J usage is TRBJ2-1; D is undetermined. From germline, CDR1 is SGHNT and CDR2 YYREEE (reference sequence). With 6 bases removed from V and 0 bases from J, the gap between germline ends came to 16 bases. The CDR3 is made up of 16 amino acids.

The chain combines TRBV5-6 with TRBJ2-7; maybe TRBD2 (5 bases). With 0 bases removed from V and 3 bases from J, the gap between germline ends came to 22 bases. The CDR3 loop spans 18 amino acids. Germline V lookup: CDR1 SGHDT, CDR2 YYEEEE. The CDR3 nucleotides are TGTGCCAGCAGCTTGGGCGAGGTCCGGCTCTCCCGGGGCTACGAGCAGTACTTC. It specifies CASSLGEVRLSRGYEQYF.

This clonotype ranks as medium-sized. The chain joins TRBV6-1 to TRBJ2-2; tentative D call: TRBD1 (5 bases). The CDR3 covers 16 residues. The germline V gene has CDR1 MNHNS and CDR2 SASEGT. The V end was cut by 2 bases, the J end by 3 bases, with 13 bases between. The CDR3 here is CASSEKVRVDTGELFF. CDR3 sequence (DNA): TGTGCCAGCAGTGAAAAGGTCAGGGTAGACACCGGGGAGCTGTTTTTT.

This clonotype was recorded a few times. J is TRBJ2-5 and V is TRBV3-1, with D perhaps matching TRBD1 (6 bases). Germline V gives CDR1 LGHDT, CDR2 YNNKEL (reference sequence). CDR3 size: 14 residues. Trimming removed 6 bases at V and 4 bases at J, with 15 bases between. The CDR3 here is CASSSTGPLETQYF. In nucleotides, the CDR3 is TGTGCCAGCAGTTCGACAGGTCCTCTAGAGACCCAGTACTTC.

This clonotype was observed many times. The V and J genes are TRBV20-1 and TRBJ2-4; 9 bases map to TRBD2. Germline V gives CDR1 DFQATT, CDR2 SNEGSKA (reference sequence). V lost 3 bases and J lost 15; bases outside the gene matches: 15. The CDR3 is 14 residues long. The CDR3 loop reads CSARTSGGGFYWYF. In nucleotides, the CDR3 is TGCAGTGCTAGGACTAGCGGAGGGGGATTCTATTGGTACTTC.

This chain connects TRBV30 to TRBJ1-5, with D maybe TRBD1 (5 bases). CDR1 and CDR2 (germline): GTSNPN, SVGIG (reference sequence). Trimming took off 4 bases at V and 6 bases at J, with 16 bases between the two ends. This CDR3 contains 14 residues. CDR3 protein: CAWNEEGSSQPQHF. CDR3 in DNA: TGTGCCTGGAATGAAGAGGGGTCAAGTCAGCCCCAGCATTTT.

The chain combines TRBV12-3 or TRBV12-4 with TRBJ1-1, with no clear D. V was shortened by 7 bases and J by 1 base, with 10 bases between the two germline ends. This CDR3 spans 13 amino acids. The CDR3 spells CASKRTANTEAFF. The CDR3 DNA is TGTGCCAGCAAGAGGACGGCGAACACTGAAGCTTTCTTT.

There are many counts of this clonotype. The rearrangement uses TRBV10-1 and TRBJ1-1, with unresolved D. CDR3 length: 18 amino acids. Between the trimmed V and J ends, which lost 0 bases and 1 base, there was a span of 18 bases. Per the germline V gene, CDR1 is WNHNN and CDR2 is SYGVQD (reference sequence). The CDR3 sequence is CASSESGAGILGNTEAFF. The CDR3 region has the DNA TGCGCCAGCAGTGAGTCTGGAGCAGGTATCCTGGGGAACACTGAAGCTTTCTTT.

This clonotype is labeled as medium-sized (0.01 to 0.1%). V gene TRBV30 combines with J gene TRBJ2-5; D is unresolved. The ends were cut back, 0 bases at V and 5 bases at J, with 13 bases in the middle. Germline-derived CDR1 and CDR2 are GTSNPN and SVGIG (reference sequence). CDR3 length: 14 amino acids. The CDR3 region is CAWSVRGKKETQYF. The CDR3 region has the DNA TGTGCCTGGAGTGTACGAGGAAAAAAGGAGACCCAGTACTTC.

A few counts support this clonotype. The chain has TRBV19 and TRBJ1-1, with D hard to call. Trimming left V 1 base short and J 1 base short, with 10 bases between. This CDR3 spans 15 amino acids. Germline CDR1 reads LNHDA; CDR2 reads SQIVND (reference sequence). The CDR3 protein is CASSIGRPKNTEAFF. CDR3 DNA: TGTGCCAGTAGTATAGGCAGACCCAAGAACACTGAAGCTTTCTTT.

This clonotype was recorded a few times. The rearrangement links TRBV5-5 to TRBJ1-1; D is ambiguous. Germline V gene sequence: CDR1 SGHKS, CDR2 YYEKEE (reference sequence). V was trimmed by 0 bases and J by 0 bases, leaving 12 bases between them. The CDR3 loop spans 16 amino acids. For the CDR3, the DNA is TGTGCCAGCAGCTTGGCGGTGCTCCAGGTGAACACTGAAGCTTTCTTT. Protein product: CASSLAVLQVNTEAFF.

The sample holds a few counts of this clonotype. The chain is built from TRBV7-9 and TRBJ2-3; perhaps TRBD1 as D (6 bases). Looked up from germline, CDR1 is SEHNR and CDR2 is FQNEAQ (reference sequence). The germline V and J ends were trimmed by 5 bases and 0 bases, with 12 bases remaining between them. CDR3 length: 15 amino acids. CDR3 DNA: TGTGCCAGCAGCATCGACAGGCTGAGCACAGATACGCAGTATTTT. It encodes CASSIDRLSTDTQYF.

This clonotype is categorized as medium-sized. CDR3 sequence: CASSLAGTDYGYTF. The DNA for the CDR3 is TGTGCCAGCAGCTTAGCGGGGACAGACTATGGCTACACCTTC. This rearrangement joins TRBV11-2 to TRBJ1-2; TRBD1 matches 7 bases. J was trimmed by 3 bases and V by 1 base; bases with no gene match: 2. CDR1 and CDR2 from the germline V gene are SGHAT and FQNNGV. The CDR3 loop spans 14 amino acids.

This clonotype counts as medium-sized. This chain joins TRBV28 and TRBJ2-7; 14 bases line up with TRBD2. This CDR3 has 17 amino acids. Germline-derived CDR1 and CDR2 are MDHEN and SYDVKM. The V gene end was trimmed by 4 bases and the J gene end by 5 bases; junction bases not matched to a gene: 10. The CDR3, as DNA: TGTGCCAGCAGTTCTATGGGACTAGCGGGAGTTTACCACGAGCAGTACTTC. This codes for CASSSMGLAGVYHEQYF.

This chain uses TRBV28 with TRBJ2-1, with D hard to call. The CDR3 consists of 11 residues. The germline CDR1 and CDR2 sequences are MDHEN and SYDVKM. V gave up 5 bases and J gave up 5 bases, with 4 bases separating them. The CDR3 DNA follows: TGTGCCAGCAGTGCCAACAATGAGCAGTTCTTC. It specifies CASSANNEQFF.

This rearrangement joins TRBV19 to TRBJ1-2; D is undetermined. The germline V gene has CDR1 LNHDA and CDR2 SQIVND (reference sequence). The CDR3 length is 14 residues. V lost 8 bases and J 5 bases, leaving 18 bases between the germline ends. This CDR3 reads CASFSAWRVYGYTF. CDR3 DNA sequence: TGTGCCAGTTTTTCAGCGTGGAGAGTGTATGGCTACACCTTC.

This clonotype is medium-sized by share. This rearrangement joins TRBV2 to TRBJ2-3; 9 bases fit TRBD1. The junction had 13 bases not matched to a gene; V was cut back by 6 bases and J by 6 bases. Germline V lookup: CDR1 SNHLY, CDR2 FYNNEI. CDR3 length equals 16 residues. CDR3 sequence: CASRIPRQGGEDTQYF. The CDR3 bases are TGTGCCAGCAGGATTCCCCGACAGGGGGGAGAGGATACGCAGTATTTT.

The CDR3 loop is CASSFPATGELFF. The CDR3 nucleotides read TGTGCCAGCAGTTTCCCTGCCACCGGGGAGCTGTTTTTT. The rearrangement links TRBV27 to TRBJ2-2; D remains unclear. The CDR3 runs to 13 residues. The V and J ends lost 3 bases and 4 bases respectively, with 6 bases between them. Germline CDR1 reads MNHEY; CDR2 reads SMNVEV (reference sequence).

This clonotype was picked up a small number of times. The gene calls are TRBV19 and TRBJ2-3, with D possibly TRBD1 on 6 matching bases. The V gene lost 7 bases and the J gene lost 2 bases, with 16 bases spanning the gap. CDR1 and CDR2 (germline): LNHDA, SQIVND (reference sequence). There are 15 residues in the CDR3. The CDR3 region has the DNA TGTGCCAGTACCAAATTAGGGGGTCTCACAGATACGCAGTATTTT. Translated, it gives CASTKLGGLTDTQYF.

By proportion, this clonotype is medium-sized. This rearrangement joins TRBV28 to TRBJ1-3; D call uncertain. Trimming took 7 bases from V and 0 from J, leaving 13 bases between them. This CDR3 is built from 15 residues. The germline V gene has CDR1 MDHEN and CDR2 SYDVKM. CDR3 sequence reads: CASNLGLNSGNTIYF. CDR3 in DNA: TGTGCCAGCAACTTAGGGCTGAACTCTGGAAACACCATATATTTT.

By sample share, this clonotype is medium-sized. The chain is built from TRBV29-1 and TRBJ1-2, with TRBD1 identical over 8 bases. The CDR3 is 11 amino acids. The germline CDR1 and CDR2 sequences are SQVTM and ANQGSEA. J lost 8 bases, V lost 4 bases, and 3 bases had no gene match. The CDR3 protein is CSVARTGGYTF. The DNA for the CDR3 is TGCAGCGTTGCCCGGACAGGGGGCTACACCTTC. Combining the CDR3 with reference TRBV29-1 and TRBJ1-2 gives the whole variable domain SAVISQKPSRDICQRGTSLTIQCQVDSQVTMMFWYRQQPGQSLTLIATANQGSEATYESGFVIDKFPISRPNLTFSTLTVSNMSPEDSSIYLCSVARTGGYTFGSGTRLTVV.